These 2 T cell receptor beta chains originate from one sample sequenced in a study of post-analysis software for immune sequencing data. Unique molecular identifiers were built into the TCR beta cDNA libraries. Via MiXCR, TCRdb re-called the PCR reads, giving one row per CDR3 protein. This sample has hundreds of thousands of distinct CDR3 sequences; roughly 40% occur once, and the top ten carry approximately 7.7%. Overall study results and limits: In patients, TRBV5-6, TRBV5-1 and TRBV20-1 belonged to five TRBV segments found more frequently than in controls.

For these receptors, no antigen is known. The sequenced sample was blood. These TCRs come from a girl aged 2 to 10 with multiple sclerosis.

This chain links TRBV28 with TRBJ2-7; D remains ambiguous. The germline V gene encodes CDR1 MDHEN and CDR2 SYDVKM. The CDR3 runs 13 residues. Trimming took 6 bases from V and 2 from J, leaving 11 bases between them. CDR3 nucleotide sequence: TGTGCCAGCAGCCTTCTTTCCGCCTACGAGCAGTACTTC. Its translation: CASSLLSAYEQYF.

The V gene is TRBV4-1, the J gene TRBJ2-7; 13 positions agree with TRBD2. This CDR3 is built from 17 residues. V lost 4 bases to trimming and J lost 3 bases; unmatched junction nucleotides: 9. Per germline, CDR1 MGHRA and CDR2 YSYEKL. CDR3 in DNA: TGCGCCAGCAGCCCACTTCGGACTAGCGGGGGCTTCTACGAGCAGTACTTC. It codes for CASSPLRTSGGFYEQYF.